This entry lists 5 T cell receptor beta chains sequenced from one sample in a study of blood T cell repertoires in COVID-19. This table comes from immunoSEQ multiplex PCR, and its TCRdb copy is limited to in-frame clones, with some not included. The table lists around 200,000 clones, just over 85% of them singletons. The sample was PBMCs or T cells enriched from blood (not recorded which). The receptors stem from a woman between 35 and 50 years old with acute COVID-19.

The chain couples TRBV13 to TRBJ2-3; TRBD1 might be the D (5 bases). Germline V gene lookup returns CDR1 PRHDT and CDR2 FYEKMQ (reference sequence). V was trimmed by 5 bases and J by 1 base, leaving 16 bases between them. The CDR3 totals 16 residues. The CDR3 region has the DNA TGTGCCAGCAGCCAACGAGAAGGGGCGGGCACAGATACGCAGTATTTT. Encoded protein: CASSQREGAGTDTQYF.

This chain joins TRBV7-2 and TRBJ2-5; TRBD2 is a possible D gene (6 bases). Trimming stripped 5 bases from V and 2 bases from J, with 18 bases between. This CDR3 contains 16 residues. Germline CDR1 SGHTA, CDR2 FQGNSA. Here the CDR3 reads CASSPGLGGRQETQYF. The CDR3 DNA follows: TGTGCCAGCAGCCCAGGTTTGGGGGGTAGGCAAGAGACCCAGTACTTC.

The rearrangement joins TRBV5-1 to TRBJ2-2; D is possibly TRBD1 (6 bases). This CDR3 is 15 amino acids long. V shed 0 bases and J shed 3 bases, with 9 bases lying between them. Germline values: CDR1 SGHRS, CDR2 YFSETQ. The CDR3 spells CASSLAQGHTGELFF. Here the CDR3 DNA reads TGCGCCAGCAGCTTGGCACAGGGTCACACCGGGGAGCTGTTTTTT.

This chain links TRBV24-1 with TRBJ2-1; the D gene is possibly TRBD2 (6 bases). Trimming shortened V by 2 bases and J by 0 bases, and 28 bases separated the two germline ends. Per the germline V gene, CDR1 is KGHDR and CDR2 is SFDVKD. The CDR3 consists of 22 residues. The CDR3 DNA follows: TGTGCCACCAGTGATTCCCCCCCTTTTCAGCGGGCACTTCTAAACTCCTACAATGAGCAGTTCTTC. Translating it yields CATSDSPPFQRALLNSYNEQFF.

This clone was picked up one time. The chain joins TRBV14 to TRBJ1-6, with D uncertain. CDR1 is SGHDN, CDR2 FVKESK, per germline. With 6 bases removed from V and 7 bases from J, the gap between germline ends came to 10 bases. CDR3 length equals 13 residues. The CDR3 reads CASRLVENSPLHF. Written as DNA, the CDR3 is TGTGCCAGCAGATTAGTGGAGAATTCACCCCTCCACTTT.